This TCR beta chain was found in a study of cytomegalovirus exposure and HLA in healthy donors. Broader study findings: In a later analysis, several top co-occurrence clusters appeared linked to parvovirus B19, influenza, CMV and Epstein-Barr virus.

Turning to this clone: What it binds is not known.

The germline V gene encodes CDR1 SGHVS and CDR2 FQNEAQ. Between the trimmed V and J ends, which lost 5 bases and 7 bases, there was a span of 11 bases. The CDR3 is 12 residues long. PCR amplification relied on 60 Vbeta primers (plus 13 Jbeta primers). Profiled with immunoSEQ multiplex PCR; TCRdb holds only in-frame clones, not every one. The sample totals 150,000 or so clones. The sample comprised PBMCs. V is TRBV7-8 and J is TRBJ1-2; D unresolved. The sequence was collected from a woman in her thirties or forties in good health and CMV-seropositive. This CDR3 is CASSPGGFGYTF. The CDR3 bases are TGTGCCAGCAGCCCCGGTGGTTTTGGCTACACCTTC.